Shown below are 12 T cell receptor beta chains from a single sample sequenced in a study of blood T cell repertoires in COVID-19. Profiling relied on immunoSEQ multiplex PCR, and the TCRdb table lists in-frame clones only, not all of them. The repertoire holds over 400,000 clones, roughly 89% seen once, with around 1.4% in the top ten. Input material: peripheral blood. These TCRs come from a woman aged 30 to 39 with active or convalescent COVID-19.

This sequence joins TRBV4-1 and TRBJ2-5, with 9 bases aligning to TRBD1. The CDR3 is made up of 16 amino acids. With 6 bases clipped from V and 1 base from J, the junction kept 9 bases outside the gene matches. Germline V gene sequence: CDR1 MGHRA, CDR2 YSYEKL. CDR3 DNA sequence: TGCGCCAGCAGAGCGCCGGGACAGGGTCTCCAAGAGACCCAGTACTTC. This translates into CASRAPGQGLQETQYF.

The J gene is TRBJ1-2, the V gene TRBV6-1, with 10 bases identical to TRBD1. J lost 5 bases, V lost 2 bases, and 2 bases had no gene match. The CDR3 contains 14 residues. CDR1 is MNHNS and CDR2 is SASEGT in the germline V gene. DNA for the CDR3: TGTGCCAGCAGTGAATCGGGACAGGGGTATGGCTACACCTTC. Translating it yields CASSESGQGYGYTF.

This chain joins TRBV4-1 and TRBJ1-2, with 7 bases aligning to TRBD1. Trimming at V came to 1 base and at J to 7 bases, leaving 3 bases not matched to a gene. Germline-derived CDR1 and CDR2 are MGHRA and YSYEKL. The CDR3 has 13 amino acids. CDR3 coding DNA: TGCGCCAGCAGCCAAGGGGGGACAGCTGGCTACACCTTC. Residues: CASSQGGTAGYTF.

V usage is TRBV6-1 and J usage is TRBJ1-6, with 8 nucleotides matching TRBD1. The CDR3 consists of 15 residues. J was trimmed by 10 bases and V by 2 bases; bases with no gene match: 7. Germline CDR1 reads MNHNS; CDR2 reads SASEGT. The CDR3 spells CASSESSGGDSPLHF. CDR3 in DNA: TGTGCCAGCAGTGAAAGTTCAGGGGGCGACTCACCCCTCCACTTT.

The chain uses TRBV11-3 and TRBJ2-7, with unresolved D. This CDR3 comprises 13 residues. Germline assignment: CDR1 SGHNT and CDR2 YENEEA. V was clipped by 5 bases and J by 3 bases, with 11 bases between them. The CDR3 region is CASSQKPDYEQYF. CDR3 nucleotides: TGTGCCAGCAGCCAGAAACCAGACTACGAGCAGTACTTC.

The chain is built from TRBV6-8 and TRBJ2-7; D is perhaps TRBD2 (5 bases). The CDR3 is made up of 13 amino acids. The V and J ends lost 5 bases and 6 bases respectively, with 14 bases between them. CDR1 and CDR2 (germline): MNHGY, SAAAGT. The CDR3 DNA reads TGTGCCAGCAGTAGACGGCTAGCTGGCGAGCAGTACTTC. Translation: CASSRRLAGEQYF.

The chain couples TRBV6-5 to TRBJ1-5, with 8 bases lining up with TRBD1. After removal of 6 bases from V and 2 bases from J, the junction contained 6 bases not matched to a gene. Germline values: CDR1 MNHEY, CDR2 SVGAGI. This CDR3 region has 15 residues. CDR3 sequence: CASRLTGDGNQPQHF. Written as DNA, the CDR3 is TGTGCCAGCAGGCTGACAGGGGATGGCAATCAGCCCCAGCATTTT.

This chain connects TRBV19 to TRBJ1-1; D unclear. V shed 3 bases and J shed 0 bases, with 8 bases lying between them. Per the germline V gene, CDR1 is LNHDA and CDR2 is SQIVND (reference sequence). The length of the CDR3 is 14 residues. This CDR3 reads CASSIPRLNTEAFF. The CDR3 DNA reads TGTGCCAGTAGTATCCCCAGGCTGAACACTGAAGCTTTCTTT.

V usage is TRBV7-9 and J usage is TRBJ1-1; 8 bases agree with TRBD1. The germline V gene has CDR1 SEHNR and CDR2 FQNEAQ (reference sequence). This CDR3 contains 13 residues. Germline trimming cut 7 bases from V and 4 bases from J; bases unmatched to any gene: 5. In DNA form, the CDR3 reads TGTGCCAGCACCGGACAGGGCGGCACTGAAGCTTTCTTT. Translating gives CASTGQGGTEAFF.

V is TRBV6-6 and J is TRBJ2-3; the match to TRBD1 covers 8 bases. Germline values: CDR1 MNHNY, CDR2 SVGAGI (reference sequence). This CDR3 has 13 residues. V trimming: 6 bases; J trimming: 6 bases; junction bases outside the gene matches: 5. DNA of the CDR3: TGTGCCAGCAGGTACCGGGACAGGGATACGCAGTATTTT. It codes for CASRYRDRDTQYF.

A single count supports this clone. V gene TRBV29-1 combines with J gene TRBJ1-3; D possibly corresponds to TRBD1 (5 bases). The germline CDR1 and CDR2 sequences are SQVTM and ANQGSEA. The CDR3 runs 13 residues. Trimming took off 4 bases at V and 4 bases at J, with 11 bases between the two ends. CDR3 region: CSVAGGRGNTIYF. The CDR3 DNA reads TGCAGCGTTGCGGGGGGACGAGGAAACACCATATATTTT.

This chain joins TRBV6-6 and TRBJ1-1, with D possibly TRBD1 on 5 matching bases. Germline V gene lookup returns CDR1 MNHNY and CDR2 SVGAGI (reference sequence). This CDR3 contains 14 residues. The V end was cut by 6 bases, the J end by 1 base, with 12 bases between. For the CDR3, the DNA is TGTGCCAGCAGCAGCAGGGCTACGAACACTGAAGCTTTCTTT. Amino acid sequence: CASSSRATNTEAFF.